This TCR beta chain is from a study of T cell changes during pregnancy in multiple sclerosis (dated by TCRdb to the late 2010s). A note on the overall study: The study examined how the T cell repertoire changed over the course of pregnancy in women with multiple sclerosis.

As regards this clone: The target of this receptor is not known. It has no much larger one-base neighbor in the sample; base qualities were not kept.

The CDR3 holds 15 amino acids from the cysteine to the phenylalanine. Only the CDR3 DNA is retained, 45 bases long and in frame from the first base. The germline V gene gives CDR1 as KGHSH and CDR2 as LQKENI. V loses 6 bases, J loses 0 bases, and the germline ends lie 12 bases apart. The method was the immunoSEQ multiplex PCR assay. TCRdb retrieved this table from immuneACCESS and kept in-frame rearrangements only. Not all clones are present; in checked studies, unresolved V genes account for under half, and no reason is known for the remainder. The sample table contains 65,000 to 90,000 clones; only one count was recorded for 80% to 95% of them. The ten largest clones capture roughly 2.8% of the sample.

The starting material was peripheral blood, obtained in the third trimester of pregnancy. The TCR comes from a female donor in good health, enrolled as a control in a pregnancy study. The sequence is built from TRBV18 and TRBJ1-3, with the D gene not clear enough to name. The CDR3 corresponds to CASSPNSFSGNTIYF. DNA sequence: TGTGCCAGCTCCCCTAACAGTTTCTCTGGAAACACCATATATTTT.